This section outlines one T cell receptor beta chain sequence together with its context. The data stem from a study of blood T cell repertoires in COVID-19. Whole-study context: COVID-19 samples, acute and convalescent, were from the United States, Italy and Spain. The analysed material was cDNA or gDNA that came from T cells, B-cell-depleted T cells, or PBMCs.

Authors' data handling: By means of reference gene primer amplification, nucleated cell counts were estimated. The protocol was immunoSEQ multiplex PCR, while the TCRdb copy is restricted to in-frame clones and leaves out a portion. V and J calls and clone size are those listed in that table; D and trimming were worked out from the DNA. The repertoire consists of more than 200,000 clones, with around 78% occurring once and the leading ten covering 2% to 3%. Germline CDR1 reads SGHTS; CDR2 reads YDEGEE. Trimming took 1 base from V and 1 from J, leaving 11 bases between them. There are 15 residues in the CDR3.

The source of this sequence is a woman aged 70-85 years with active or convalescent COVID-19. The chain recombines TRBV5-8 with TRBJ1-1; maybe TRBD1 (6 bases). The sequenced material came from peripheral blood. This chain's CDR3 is CASSLLGAGNTEAFF. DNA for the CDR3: TGTGCCAGCAGCTTGTTGGGGGCCGGGAACACTGAAGCTTTCTTT.